The 12 T cell receptor beta chains below come from one sample, sequenced in a study of T cell repertoires in cytomegalovirus infection. Their antigen targets remain unknown. Via MiXCR, TCRdb re-called the reads, giving one row per CDR3 protein. The top ten hold approximately 15% of the sample, which has under 450,000 distinct CDR3 sequences, approximately 30% seen once. Sequencing was performed on cultured PBMCs, taken from culture after CMV antigen stimulation. These receptors came from a human donor in good health (CMV status not recorded). Some clones in this sample may be carry-over from other donors' samples.

This clonotype came up a few times. The gene calls are TRBV28 and TRBJ1-1, with D possibly matching TRBD1 (5 bases). The V end was cut by 10 bases, the J end by 1 base, with 10 bases between. CDR3 length: 12 residues. The germline V gene encodes CDR1 MDHEN and CDR2 SYDVKM. The CDR3, as DNA: TGTGCCATCAAAGGGGAGAACACTGAAGCTTTCTTT. Translating gives CAIKGENTEAFF.

V usage is TRBV7-2 and J usage is TRBJ2-3; D is perhaps TRBD2 (7 bases). The CDR3 extends over 14 amino acids. Germline V gene lookup returns CDR1 SGHTA and CDR2 FQGNSA. Trimming cost V 5 bases and J 5 bases, with 14 bases left between them. CDR3 loop: CASSLGGGRDTQYF. The CDR3, as DNA: TGTGCCAGCAGCCTAGGGGGGGGCAGAGATACGCAGTATTTT.

The rearrangement uses TRBV15 and TRBJ2-7; 12 bases agree with TRBD2. V trimming: 2 bases; J trimming: 7 bases; junction bases outside the gene matches: 9. This CDR3 has 16 amino acids. From germline, CDR1 is LNHNV and CDR2 YYDKDF (reference sequence). The CDR3 loop reads CATSRQRLAGVSEQYV. The DNA for the CDR3 is TGTGCCACCAGCAGACAAAGACTAGCGGGAGTGTCTGAGCAGTACGTC.

CDR3 sequence (DNA): TGTGCCAGCAGCTTGTTGAGCACAAGCACAGATACGCAGTATTTT. It translates to CASSLLSTSTDTQYF. The gene calls are TRBV5-6 and TRBJ2-3; no clear D gene. Trimming pared 1 base from V and 0 bases from J, leaving 9 bases between. Germline lookup yields CDR1 SGHDT and CDR2 YYEEEE. There are 15 residues in the CDR3.

This chain links TRBV6-2 or TRBV6-3 with TRBJ2-3; D unclear. V lost 3 bases and J lost 2, with 12 bases in between. Per germline, CDR1 MNHEY and CDR2 SVGEGT. The CDR3 sequence is 15 residues long. The CDR3 DNA follows: TGTGCCAGCAGTTATACCGCTTTCAACACAGATACGCAGTATTTT. Translated: CASSYTAFNTDTQYF.

This clonotype appeared a few times. V and J are TRBV7-2 and TRBJ2-7, with TRBD1 identical over 7 bases. The CDR3 has 14 amino acids. Germline V gene lookup returns CDR1 SGHTA and CDR2 FQGNSA. J gave up 2 bases and V 5 bases, and 6 bases lay outside the gene matches. CDR3 sequence reads: CASSPGTEAYEQYF. In nucleotides, the CDR3 is TGTGCCAGCAGCCCCGGGACAGAAGCCTACGAGCAGTACTTC.

The sample holds a few counts of this clonotype. The genes are TRBV5-4 and TRBJ2-7, with D unresolved. Germline V gives CDR1 SGHNT, CDR2 YYREEE (reference sequence). CDR3 length equals 14 residues. Trimming cost V 4 bases and J 2 bases, with 13 bases left between them. Here the CDR3 DNA reads TGTGCCAGCAGCCCGGCTCTGAACCCCTACGAGCAGTACTTC. Translating gives CASSPALNPYEQYF.

The V call is TRBV10-3, the J call TRBJ1-2, with a possible D match to TRBD1 (5 bases). Germline V gives CDR1 ENHRY, CDR2 SYGVKD. Trimming pared 0 bases from V and 3 bases from J, leaving 14 bases between. CDR3 length equals 16 residues. The CDR3 DNA reads as TGTGCCATCAGTGAGTCAGGGGCGAGGGGAGACTATGGCTACACCTTC. Its protein product is CAISESGARGDYGYTF.

The rearrangement links TRBV7-9 to TRBJ1-5; 7 nucleotides match TRBD1. Trimming took 8 bases from V and 4 from J; bases not matched to a gene: 8. CDR1 is SEHNR and CDR2 is FQNEAQ in the germline V gene (reference sequence). The CDR3 is 14 residues long. The CDR3 region is CASADREVNQPQHF. The CDR3 DNA sequence: TGTGCCAGCGCAGACAGGGAGGTAAATCAGCCCCAGCATTTT.

The chain carries TRBV29-1 and TRBJ2-5; D is possibly TRBD1 (5 bases). Per the germline V gene, CDR1 is SQVTM and CDR2 is ANQGSEA. V shed 1 base and J shed 1 base, with 7 bases lying between them. The CDR3 has 13 amino acids. The CDR3 is CSVEGGVQETQYF. The CDR3 DNA sequence: TGCAGCGTTGAAGGGGGCGTCCAAGAGACCCAGTACTTC.

This rearrangement joins TRBV6-2 or TRBV6-3 to TRBJ2-1; D ambiguous. This CDR3 is built from 15 residues. V gave up 7 bases and J gave up 1 base, with 14 bases separating them. Per germline, CDR1 MNHEY and CDR2 SVGEGT. The CDR3 spells CASIPFAGSYNEQFF. The CDR3 DNA reads TGTGCCAGCATCCCCTTTGCTGGGTCCTACAATGAGCAGTTCTTC.

The V call is TRBV27, the J call TRBJ2-1; 9 nucleotides match TRBD2. The CDR3 runs to 15 residues. Germline assignment: CDR1 MNHEY and CDR2 SMNVEV (reference sequence). The J segment lost 3 bases and the V segment lost 3 bases, leaving 3 bases of the junction unmatched. In nucleotides, the CDR3 is TGTGCCAGCAGTTTGCGGGAGGGTTACTACAATGAGCAGTTCTTC. Protein: CASSLREGYYNEQFF.